This T cell receptor (beta chain) was sequenced for a study of regulatory T cells in long-lasting Graves disease. Study information: Patients with persistent Graves' disease had over 5 years of antithyroid drugs and persistent TSH receptor antibodies.

This clonotype showed up many times. Antigen unknown. CDR3 length: 11 amino acids. V was trimmed by 5 bases and J by 10 bases, leaving 8 bases between them. Looked up from germline, CDR1 is SGHTA and CDR2 is FQGNSA. Researchers made TCR beta libraries by using iRepertoire HTBI primers and running Arm-PCR on CDR3 regions. MiXCR, applied by TCRdb to the multiplex PCR reads, yields one record per CDR3 protein. The sample records around 500,000 distinct CDR3 sequences, about 20% being singletons. Specified time point: persistent/refractory GD, antithyroid drugs over 5 years with positive TRAb. Making the TCR library involved RNA that had been extracted from PBMCs. General study results and limits: Patients with persistent disease showed a bias toward TRBV28, TRBJ1-2 and TRBJ2-5.

The chain uses TRBV7-2 and TRBJ1-4, with unresolved D. This TCR was sampled from a female donor with Graves disease. Sequenced here: peripheral blood mononuclear cells (PBMCs), sampled when the disease was refractory, from a patient treated with antithyroid drugs. The CDR3, as DNA: TGTGCCAGCAGCCTGAGCGGAAAACTGTTTTTT. Translation: CASSLSGKLFF.